Listed below are T cell receptor beta chains from one sample, sequenced in a study of Tregs in tolerant kidney transplant recipients. Profiled with immunoSEQ multiplex PCR; TCRdb holds only in-frame clones, not every one. The table includes approximately 69,000 clones, about 89% detected once. The material sequenced was CD4+ T cells from blood, taken before the transplant. The receptors originated from a human donor who received a combined kidney and bone marrow transplant. CDR3s include the opening cysteine and the closing phenylalanine or tryptophan. The D gene is left open where the match is weak. Where a row states a size, it is once, few, many or the class of an expanded clone; other rows omit it.

clone_size,d_call,j_call,v_call,cdr3_aa,cdr3_nt
.,.,TRBJ2-1,TRBV29-1,CSVPNPGSGFYNEQFF,TGCAGCGTTCCCAATCCTGGTAGCGGTTTCTACAATGAGCAGTTCTTC
.,.,TRBJ1-1,TRBV28,CASIPSTGIMNTEAFF,TGTGCCAGCATACCCTCGACCGGGATCATGAACACTGAAGCTTTCTTT
.,TRBD2,TRBJ2-1,TRBV10-3,CAISTGGPGEQFF,TGTGCCATCAGCACGGGAGGGCCCGGTGAGCAGTTCTTC
.,TRBD2,TRBJ2-1,TRBV9,CASSAGTSGFSYNEQFF,TGTGCCAGCAGCGCCGGGACTAGCGGATTCTCCTACAATGAGCAGTTCTTC
.,.,TRBJ2-7,TRBV4-2,CASSQEEQNAYEQYF,TGTGCCAGCAGCCAAGAGGAACAGAACGCCTACGAGCAGTACTTC
once,.,TRBJ1-2,TRBV21-1,CASSPTWGVGYGYTF,TGTGCCAGCAGCCCCACATGGGGGGTAGGATATGGCTACACCTTC
once,TRBD2,TRBJ2-3,TRBV30,CACSMGGRAGDTQYF,TGTGCCTGTTCGATGGGCGGGAGGGCGGGGGATACGCAGTATTTT
.,TRBD2,TRBJ2-1,TRBV7-9,CASSVGAGGPLFQFF,TGTGCCAGCAGCGTAGGAGCGGGAGGGCCTCTTTTTCAGTTCTTC
once,.,TRBJ2-7,TRBV30,CAWSVPGSSPYEQYF,TGTGCCTGGAGTGTTCCAGGGTCTAGTCCCTACGAGCAGTACTTC
.,TRBD2,TRBJ2-7,TRBV6-5,CASSGTSGISYEQYF,TGTGCCAGCAGCGGGACTAGCGGGATTTCCTACGAGCAGTACTTC
.,.,TRBJ1-5,TRBV18,CASSQGASNQPQHF,TGTGCCAGCTCCCAGGGTGCCAGCAATCAGCCCCAGCATTTT
.,.,TRBJ2-3,TRBV4-3,CASSQGGAHTDTQYF,TGCGCCAGCAGCCAAGGTGGGGCTCACACAGATACGCAGTATTTT
.,.,TRBJ1-2,TRBV28,CASSPGRSLRDGYTF,TGTGCCAGCAGTCCAGGGCGGTCCTTAAGGGATGGCTACACCTTC
once,TRBD2,TRBJ2-7,TRBV5-4,CASSPREGGASGSSPYEQYF,TGTGCCAGCAGCCCCCGGGAAGGCGGGGCTAGCGGGAGTAGTCCCTACGAGCAGTACTTC
once,TRBD2,TRBJ2-1,TRBV5-1,CASSFGAGDGYNEQFF,TGCGCCAGCAGCTTTGGAGCGGGAGACGGCTACAATGAGCAGTTCTTC
.,.,TRBJ1-3,TRBV6-5,CASSTQIGNTIYF,TGTGCCAGCAGTACCCAGATCGGAAACACCATATATTTT
.,.,TRBJ1-1,TRBV19,CASSPTVNTEAFF,TGTGCCAGTTCCCCGACAGTGAACACTGAAGCTTTCTTT
.,.,TRBJ2-3,TRBV28,CASGGGTDTQYF,TGTGCCTCTGGCGGGGGCACAGATACGCAGTATTTT
.,.,TRBJ2-7,TRBV21-1,CASSSSGTNSYEQYF,TGTGCCAGCAGCAGTAGCGGGACCAACTCCTACGAGCAGTACTTC
.,.,TRBJ2-5,TRBV7-8,CASSPQGWQETQYF,TGTGCCAGCAGCCCACAGGGTTGGCAAGAGACCCAGTACTTC
.,TRBD2,TRBJ2-3,TRBV7-9,CASSFPPRLAGVADTQYF,TGTGCCAGCAGCTTCCCCCCAAGACTAGCGGGAGTGGCAGATACGCAGTATTTT
.,.,TRBJ2-3,TRBV30,CAWRPSSDTQYF,TGTGCCTGGAGACCAAGCTCAGATACGCAGTATTTT
.,TRBD2,TRBJ2-7,TRBV28,CASSSAGTSYEQYF,TGTGCCAGCAGTTCAGCGGGAACCTCCTACGAGCAGTACTTC
.,.,TRBJ2-1,TRBV5-8,CASKEDRNYNEQFF,TGTGCCAGCAAGGAGGACAGAAATTACAATGAGCAGTTCTTC
.,.,TRBJ2-7,TRBV19,CASSMQDSYEQYF,TGTGCCAGTAGTATGCAGGATTCCTACGAGCAGTACTTC
.,TRBD2,TRBJ2-7,TRBV28,CASAGGPSYEQYF,TGTGCCAGCGCGGGAGGGCCTTCCTACGAGCAGTACTTC
.,.,TRBJ2-1,TRBV4-2,CASSQVPAGAYNEQFF,TGTGCCAGCAGCCAAGTCCCGGCTGGAGCCTACAATGAGCAGTTCTTC
.,TRBD2,TRBJ2-1,TRBV28,CASSFGGGPWNEQFF,TGTGCCAGCAGTTTCGGGGGAGGGCCGTGGAATGAGCAGTTCTTC
.,.,TRBJ2-5,TRBV11-2,CASSLGSQETQYF,TGTGCCAGCAGCTTAGGGAGCCAAGAGACCCAGTACTTC
.,TRBD2,TRBJ2-1,TRBV13,CASSLREGRAAYNEQFF,TGTGCCAGCAGCTTAAGGGAGGGGAGGGCGGCCTACAATGAGCAGTTCTTC
.,.,TRBJ1-2,TRBV7-9,CASSSRQVSLGGYTF,TGTGCCAGCAGCTCCCGACAAGTAAGCCTCGGTGGCTACACCTTC
.,.,TRBJ1-2,TRBV5-1,CASSSATTANYGYTF,TGCGCCAGCAGCAGCGCGACCACGGCTAACTATGGCTACACCTTC
.,TRBD2,TRBJ2-7,TRBV27,CASSFSHGTRLPSYEQYF,TGTGCCAGCAGTTTTTCCCACGGGACTAGACTACCCTCCTACGAGCAGTACTTC
.,.,TRBJ2-5,TRBV5-1,CASSPGVQETQYF,TGCGCCAGCAGCCCAGGGGTGCAAGAGACCCAGTACTTC
.,TRBD2,TRBJ2-7,TRBV7-2,CASSLAGERNEQYF,TGTGCCAGCAGCCTAGCGGGAGAACGCAACGAGCAGTACTTC
.,.,TRBJ2-7,TRBV7-2,CASSLHSGASYEQYF,TGTGCCAGCAGCCTCCACTCGGGAGCAAGCTACGAGCAGTACTTC
.,.,TRBJ2-1,TRBV6-5,CASSSDRNEQFF,TGTGCCAGCAGTTCAGACAGAAATGAGCAGTTCTTC
.,TRBD1,TRBJ1-3,TRBV7-2,CASSLGGQGNTIYF,TGTGCCAGCAGCTTAGGGGGACAGGGAAACACCATATATTTT
.,.,TRBJ2-3,TRBV4-1,CASSTGVRAGVSDTQYF,TGCGCCAGCAGCACCGGCGTGAGGGCCGGGGTATCAGATACGCAGTATTTT
.,TRBD1,TRBJ2-7,TRBV5-8,CASSLADRATYEQYF,TGTGCCAGCAGCTTGGCTGACAGGGCCACCTACGAGCAGTACTTC
.,TRBD2,TRBJ2-1,TRBV9,CASSVVDRRLAVKSSYNEQFF,TGTGCCAGCAGCGTAGTTGACCGGAGACTAGCGGTTAAGAGCTCCTACAATGAGCAGTTCTTC
.,TRBD1,TRBJ1-2,TRBV19,CASSQDRAGGYTF,TGTGCCAGTAGTCAGGACAGGGCCGGCGGCTACACCTTC
.,.,TRBJ2-6,TRBV27,CASGGSWVAGANVLTF,TGTGCCAGCGGGGGCTCGTGGGTAGCTGGGGCCAACGTCCTGACTTTC
.,TRBD2,TRBJ2-3,TRBV18,CASSSKLAASTDTQYF,TGTGCCAGCTCATCTAAACTAGCGGCAAGCACAGATACGCAGTATTTT
.,TRBD1,TRBJ2-7,TRBV2,CASSPGQGIYEQYF,TGTGCCAGCAGTCCGGGACAGGGGATCTACGAGCAGTACTTC
.,TRBD1,TRBJ2-1,TRBV19,CASSISATTDRPFF,TGTGCCAGTAGTATTTCCGCGACTACGGACAGGCCGTTCTTC
.,.,TRBJ2-1,TRBV6-4,CASSDSGGWSYNEQFF,TGTGCCAGCAGTGACTCAGGGGGTTGGAGCTACAATGAGCAGTTCTTC
.,.,TRBJ2-2,TRBV30,CARRGTVSTGELFF,TGTGCCCGGAGGGGGACAGTGAGCACCGGGGAGCTGTTTTTT
.,.,TRBJ2-4,TRBV21-1,CASSRTSGRAMNIQYF,TGTGCCAGCAGCAGGACTAGCGGGAGGGCCATGAACATTCAGTACTTC
few,.,TRBJ1-2,TRBV30,CAWSPGNSGYGYTF,TGTGCCTGGAGTCCCGGGAACAGTGGTTATGGCTACACCTTC
few,TRBD1,TRBJ2-7,TRBV27,CASSLGQGPQYF,TGTGCCAGCAGTTTAGGACAGGGACCGCAGTACTTC
.,.,TRBJ1-5,TRBV2,CASSEQGFDNQPQHF,TGTGCCAGCAGTGAACAGGGTTTCGACAATCAGCCCCAGCATTTT
few,.,TRBJ1-2,TRBV7-2,CASSLSGSSSYGYTF,TGTGCCAGCAGCTTATCGGGTAGCAGTAGCTATGGCTACACCTTC
.,TRBD2,TRBJ2-7,TRBV19,CASSRVAGGPGEQYF,TGTGCCAGTAGCCGTGTAGCGGGAGGGCCCGGCGAGCAGTACTTC
.,.,TRBJ1-5,TRBV9,CASSVGGGQPQHF,TGTGCCAGCAGCGTAGGCGGGGGACAGCCCCAGCATTTT
.,TRBD1,TRBJ2-7,TRBV28,CASRRQGLEQYF,TGTGCCAGCAGAAGACAGGGTCTTGAGCAGTACTTC
.,TRBD2,TRBJ2-3,TRBV20-1,CKAAGREYF,TGCAAGGCGGCGGGGAGGGAGTATTTT